The T cell receptor beta chain under discussion was sequenced for a study of blood T cell repertoires in COVID-19. The overall study: Sites in the United States, Italy and Spain provided acute and convalescent COVID-19 samples. T cells, B-cell-depleted T cells, or PBMCs supplied cDNA or gDNA.

In the study's own analysis: Reference gene primer amplification in the assay estimated nucleated cell counts. The assay was immunoSEQ multiplex PCR, and TCRdb's table has in-frame clones only and misses some. The V and J calls and clone size were taken over from that table, and D and trimming were inferred from the DNA. The sample records 80,000 or so clones, about four fifths being singletons. Germline V gene data show CDR1 as LNHDA and CDR2 as SQIVND (reference sequence). The CDR3 consists of 15 residues. J gave up 4 bases and V 5 bases, and 9 bases lay outside the gene matches. This clone was picked up a small number of times.

The sequencing sample was made of peripheral blood. The V call is TRBV19, the J call TRBJ1-2, with 8 bases matching TRBD1. The receptor was isolated from a man between 60 and 75 years old with acute or convalescent COVID-19. The CDR3 sequence: CASSFRSGTGYGYTF. The DNA of the CDR3 is TGTGCCAGTAGTTTTCGATCCGGGACAGGCTATGGCTACACCTTC.